The 30 T cell receptor beta chains in this list originate from one sample, sequenced in a study of blood T cell repertoires in COVID-19. Repertoires were generated with immunoSEQ multiplex PCR, while TCRdb's copy carries only in-frame clones and drops some. The repertoire holds around 480,000 clones, with approximately 89% as singletons. Sequencing was performed on peripheral blood. These receptor sequences come from a woman in her 50s with COVID-19, enrolled during active disease.

The chain employs TRBV6-5 and TRBJ1-2, with a weak D call TRBD1 (5 bases). The CDR3 totals 14 residues. V was clipped by 2 bases and J by 8 bases, with 15 bases between them. Germline assignment: CDR1 MNHEY and CDR2 SVGAGI. The CDR3 DNA is TGTGCCAGCAGTTACAACCCAGGGAGGTACGGCTACACCTTC. Amino acids: CASSYNPGRYGYTF.

The chain employs TRBV6-1 and TRBJ2-1; possibly TRBD2 for D (6 bases). CDR3 length: 17 amino acids. Germline loops: CDR1 MNHNS, CDR2 SASEGT. V was clipped by 2 bases and J by 0 bases, with 14 bases between them. In DNA, the CDR3 is TGTGCCAGCAGTGAATCCCTCGGCGGGATCTCCTACAATGAGCAGTTCTTC. It translates to CASSESLGGISYNEQFF.

The J gene is TRBJ1-4, the V gene TRBV30; tentatively, D is TRBD1 (5 bases). The CDR3 has 13 residues. The germline V gene encodes CDR1 GTSNPN and CDR2 SVGIG (reference sequence). V was shortened by 5 bases and J by 5 bases, with 12 bases between the two germline ends. The CDR3 bases are TGTGCCTGGCGGGGACGGGGGAATGAAAAACTGTTTTTT. Translation gives CAWRGRGNEKLFF.

The CDR3 nucleotides are TGCAGCGTGACCGAGCAGGCCTCTGATGAGCAGTTCTTC. Translating it yields CSVTEQASDEQFF. The V gene is TRBV29-1, the J gene TRBJ2-1; D is ambiguous. Per the germline V gene, CDR1 is SQVTM and CDR2 is ANQGSEA. The CDR3 runs 13 residues. V was trimmed by 6 bases and J by 8 bases, leaving 17 bases between them.

The V gene is TRBV10-1, the J gene TRBJ2-5; perhaps TRBD1 as D (5 bases). V lost 3 bases and J lost 4, with 15 bases in between. This CDR3 spans 15 amino acids. Germline V gene data show CDR1 as WNHNN and CDR2 as SYGVQD (reference sequence). In nucleotides, the CDR3 is TGCGCCAGCAGTGAAAATAGGGGTGATTCAGAGACCCAGTACTTC. It yields the protein CASSENRGDSETQYF.

The V gene is TRBV2, the J gene TRBJ1-1, with TRBD1 identical over 10 bases. The length of the CDR3 is 14 residues. The V gene's germline CDR1 is SNHLY and CDR2 FYNNEI. The V and J ends lost 6 bases and 6 bases, in that order; junction bases with no gene match: 7. In DNA form, the CDR3 reads TGTGCCAGCAGGAAAGGACAGGGGGTTCCTGAAGCTTTCTTT. It codes for CASRKGQGVPEAFF.

Details on this clone: Within the sample, other DNA sequences also encode this same CDR3. V gene TRBV19 combines with J gene TRBJ1-2; TRBD1 aligns across 7 bases. V lost 5 bases, J lost 4 bases, and 4 bases stayed unmatched. CDR1 LNHDA and CDR2 SQIVND come from the germline V gene (reference sequence). This CDR3 is built from 13 residues. CDR3 sequence: CASSPRTGYGYTF. CDR3 DNA sequence: TGTGCCAGTAGTCCGAGGACAGGCTATGGCTACACCTTC.

In its sample, this clone was seen a few times. The chain uses TRBV2 and TRBJ2-2; TRBD1 matches at 12 bases. The CDR3 is 16 amino acids. CDR1 and CDR2 from the germline V gene are SNHLY and FYNNEI. Losses at the gene ends were 6 bases for V and 7 bases for J; bases not matched to a gene: 9. The CDR3 nucleotides read TGTGCCAGCAGCGAACAGGGACAGGGGGCGGTCGGGGAGCTGTTTTTT. It translates to CASSEQGQGAVGELFF.

The chain uses TRBV11-2 and TRBJ1-2; 8 bases line up with TRBD1. Germline V lookup: CDR1 SGHAT, CDR2 FQNNGV. The J segment lost 7 bases and the V segment lost 5 bases, leaving 6 bases of the junction unmatched. The CDR3 spans 13 residues. CDR3 in amino acids: CASSHGQGVGYTF. The CDR3 coding sequence is TGTGCCAGCAGCCATGGACAGGGAGTTGGCTACACCTTC.

The chain combines TRBV4-1 with TRBJ1-3; 8 nucleotides align to TRBD1. Trimming at V came to 0 bases and at J to 4 bases, leaving 5 bases not matched to a gene. The CDR3 totals 16 residues. The V gene's germline CDR1 is MGHRA and CDR2 YSYEKL. Here the CDR3 reads CASSQEQGARGNTIYF. The CDR3, as DNA: TGCGCCAGCAGCCAAGAGCAGGGGGCGAGAGGAAACACCATATATTTT.

V usage is TRBV12-3 or TRBV12-4 and J usage is TRBJ1-3, with a weak D call TRBD1 (6 bases). V was trimmed by 10 bases and J by 4 bases, leaving 8 bases between them. The CDR3 spans 11 residues. CDR3 loop: CAIDRGNTIYF. CDR3 in DNA: TGTGCCATAGACAGGGGAAACACCATATATTTT.

The CDR3 reads CASSQAVRGSNTEAFF. The CDR3 region has the DNA TGCGCCAGCAGCCAAGCGGTTCGGGGTTCGAACACTGAAGCTTTCTTT. V gene TRBV4-1 combines with J gene TRBJ1-1, with unresolved D. The CDR3 totals 16 residues. V lost 1 base to trimming and J lost 1 base, with 13 bases between them. Per germline, CDR1 MGHRA and CDR2 YSYEKL.

This clone was seen a single time. The gene calls are TRBV7-9 and TRBJ1-1; D is undetermined. Germline V gene lookup returns CDR1 SEHNR and CDR2 FQNEAQ (reference sequence). The V and J ends lost 2 bases and 2 bases respectively, with 12 bases between them. This CDR3 comprises 15 residues. This chain's CDR3 is CASSLLHSSNTEAFF. The CDR3 nucleotides read TGTGCCAGCAGCTTATTACACAGTTCCAACACTGAAGCTTTCTTT.

The rearrangement uses TRBV5-1 and TRBJ1-4, with a tentative D call TRBD1 (5 bases). V was shortened by 6 bases and J by 0 bases, with 12 bases between the two germline ends. The CDR3 has 15 residues. Germline V gene sequence: CDR1 SGHRS, CDR2 YFSETQ. The CDR3 loop is CASTRGAATNEKLFF. CDR3 sequence (DNA): TGCGCCAGCACCCGCGGGGCGGCAACTAATGAAAAACTGTTTTTT.

The V call is TRBV5-1, the J call TRBJ2-7; D gene uncertain. There are 14 residues in the CDR3. Germline CDR1 and CDR2: SGHRS and YFSETQ. V gave up 4 bases and J gave up 1 base, with 12 bases separating them. The CDR3 nucleotides are TGCGCCAGCAGCCAAGGTGGCGGTTCCTACGAGCAGTACTTC. Protein product: CASSQGGGSYEQYF.

The chain's CDR3 is CASSTPVEDEKLFF. DNA for the CDR3: TGTGCCAGTAGTACCCCCGTCGAGGATGAAAAACTGTTTTTT. The V gene is TRBV19, the J gene TRBJ1-4; D gene uncertain. The CDR3 sequence is 14 residues long. The germline V gene encodes CDR1 LNHDA and CDR2 SQIVND (reference sequence). Trimming left V 4 bases short and J 6 bases short, with 12 bases between.

The chain combines TRBV5-1 with TRBJ1-1; TRBD1 agrees at 7 bases. The CDR3 spans 15 residues. The trim removed 4 bases at V and 5 bases at J, leaving 11 bases unmatched. CDR1 is SGHRS and CDR2 is YFSETQ in the germline V gene. CDR3 sequence reads: CASSIERQGRTEAFF. The CDR3, as DNA: TGCGCCAGCAGCATTGAGAGACAGGGCCGGACTGAAGCTTTCTTT.

J is TRBJ1-3 and V is TRBV30; D is undetermined. Germline V CDR1 and CDR2: GTSNPN, SVGIG (reference sequence). There are 12 residues in the CDR3. Trimming took off 2 bases at V and 7 bases at J, with 9 bases between the two ends. The CDR3 DNA follows: TGTGCCTGGAGTACGGGTGGGAACACCATATATTTT. Residues: CAWSTGGNTIYF. Together with reference TRBV30 and TRBJ1-3, the CDR3 gives the full variable domain: SQTIHQWPATLVQPVGSPLSLECTVEGTSNPNLYWYRQAAGRGLQLLFYSVGIGQISSEVPQNLSASRPQDRQFILSSKKLLLSDSGFYLCAWSTGGNTIYFGEGSWLTVV.

The chain couples TRBV6-1 to TRBJ1-1; D gene unclear. CDR3 length equals 13 residues. Germline V lookup: CDR1 MNHNS, CDR2 SASEGT. Trimming shortened V by 1 base and J by 4 bases, and 7 bases separated the two germline ends. CDR3 DNA sequence: TGTGCCAGCAGTGAAGACTTTGGCACTGAAGCTTTCTTT. This encodes CASSEDFGTEAFF.

The V and J genes are TRBV29-1 and TRBJ2-3, with 10 bases lining up with TRBD2. The V gene end was trimmed by 4 bases and the J gene end by 9 bases; junction bases not matched to a gene: 16. The CDR3 has 16 residues. Germline CDR1 is SQVTM and CDR2 is ANQGSEA. The CDR3 sequence is CSVGGTLSGGHSTQYF. CDR3 bases: TGCAGCGTTGGGGGGACCCTTAGCGGGGGGCACTCGACGCAGTATTTT.

The chain links TRBV19 to TRBJ1-5, with TRBD1 as a possible D gene (6 bases). V lost 4 bases and J 7 bases, leaving 14 bases between the germline ends. This CDR3 is built from 14 residues. The germline V gene encodes CDR1 LNHDA and CDR2 SQIVND (reference sequence). CDR3 DNA sequence: TGTGCCAGTAGTAGTAACAGGGATCAACAGCCCCAGCATTTT. Its translation: CASSSNRDQQPQHF.

The chain has TRBV18 and TRBJ1-4; 7 bases align to TRBD1. Per the germline V gene, CDR1 is KGHSH and CDR2 is LQKENI. CDR3 size: 13 residues. V lost 4 bases and J lost 7; bases outside the gene matches: 3. The CDR3 nucleotides read TGTGCCAGCTCACAGGGGGCTAGTGAAAAACTGTTTTTT. This sequence encodes CASSQGASEKLFF.

V gene TRBV11-2 combines with J gene TRBJ2-1, with TRBD1 matching over 7 bases. Unmatched junction bases numbered 3, after V lost 2 bases and J lost 2 bases. CDR1 and CDR2 from the germline V gene are SGHAT and FQNNGV. The CDR3 is 15 residues long. This chain's CDR3 is CASSLIGGTYNEQFF. CDR3 DNA: TGTGCCAGCAGCTTAATAGGGGGCACCTACAATGAGCAGTTCTTC. The complete variable domain, with remaining parts taken from reference TRBV11-2 and TRBJ2-1, reads EAGVAQSPRYKIIEKRQSVAFWCNPISGHATLYWYQQILGQGPKLLIQFQNNGVVDDSQLPKDRFSAERLKGVDSTLKIQPAKLEDSAVYLCASSLIGGTYNEQFFGPGTRLTVL.

J is TRBJ2-5 and V is TRBV27, with a tentative D call TRBD1 (8 bases). Germline V gene lookup returns CDR1 MNHEY and CDR2 SMNVEV (reference sequence). The CDR3 sequence is 14 residues long. V shed 3 bases and J shed 5 bases, with 13 bases lying between them. CDR3: CASSFDRGGETQYF. The CDR3 DNA follows: TGTGCCAGCAGTTTTGACAGGGGAGGGGAGACCCAGTACTTC.

V usage is TRBV5-1 and J usage is TRBJ1-4; TRBD1 aligns across 7 bases. After removal of 2 bases from V and 5 bases from J, the junction contained 3 bases not matched to a gene. Germline CDR1 SGHRS, CDR2 YFSETQ. The CDR3 spans 14 residues. This chain's CDR3 is CASSFTGENEKLFF. The CDR3 nucleotides read TGCGCCAGCAGCTTCACAGGGGAGAATGAAAAACTGTTTTTT.

The rearrangement joins TRBV11-2 to TRBJ1-5; D gene unclear. Germline-derived CDR1 and CDR2 are SGHAT and FQNNGV. V shed 1 base and J shed 11 bases, with 15 bases lying between them. The length of the CDR3 is 14 residues. The CDR3 loop is CASSLGEGSLSQHF. The DNA for the CDR3 is TGTGCCAGCAGCTTAGGGGAAGGGAGCCTCTCCCAGCATTTT.

The V gene is TRBV18, the J gene TRBJ2-7; possible D gene TRBD1, 6 bases. The CDR3 totals 12 residues. CDR1 KGHSH and CDR2 LQKENI come from the germline V gene. Trimming took off 2 bases at V and 7 bases at J, with 9 bases between the two ends. The DNA for the CDR3 is TGTGCCAGCTCACCAAGAACAGGGGAGCAGTACTTC. Its protein is CASSPRTGEQYF.

The chain uses TRBV9 and TRBJ2-7, with 12 bases lining up with TRBD1. Germline loops: CDR1 SGDLS, CDR2 YYNGEE. CDR3 length equals 16 residues. The V and J ends lost 3 bases and 5 bases, in that order; junction bases with no gene match: 9. As DNA, the CDR3 is TGTGCCAGCAGCGCTCGACCCGGGACAGGGGGCGACGAGCAGTACTTC. It specifies CASSARPGTGGDEQYF.

This chain connects TRBV2 to TRBJ2-5; the match to TRBD1 covers 9 bases. The CDR3 is made up of 15 amino acids. Germline V gives CDR1 SNHLY, CDR2 FYNNEI. The trim removed 1 base at V and 5 bases at J, leaving 5 bases unmatched. CDR3 coding DNA: TGTGCCAGCAGTGAAGTACAGGGGGCCGTTGAGACCCAGTACTTC. This translates into CASSEVQGAVETQYF.

This clone turned up a few times. The chain couples TRBV5-5 to TRBJ1-2; no definite D call. Germline CDR1 SGHKS, CDR2 YYEKEE (reference sequence). CDR3 length equals 14 residues. With 4 bases removed from V and 4 bases from J, the gap between germline ends came to 14 bases. CDR3 region: CASSHLEGVYGYTF. The DNA for the CDR3 is TGTGCCAGCAGCCACCTCGAGGGAGTCTATGGCTACACCTTC.